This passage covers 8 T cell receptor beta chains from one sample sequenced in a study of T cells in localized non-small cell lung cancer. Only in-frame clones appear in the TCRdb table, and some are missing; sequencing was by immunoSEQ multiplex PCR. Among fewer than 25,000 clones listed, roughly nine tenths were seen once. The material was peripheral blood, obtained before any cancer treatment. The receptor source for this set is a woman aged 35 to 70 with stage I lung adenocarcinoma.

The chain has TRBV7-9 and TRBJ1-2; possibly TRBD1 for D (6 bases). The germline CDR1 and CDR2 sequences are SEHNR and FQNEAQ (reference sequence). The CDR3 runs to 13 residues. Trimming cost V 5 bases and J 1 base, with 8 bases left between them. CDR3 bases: TGTGCCAGCAGCAGCAGGGGTAACTATGGCTACACCTTC. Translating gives CASSSRGNYGYTF. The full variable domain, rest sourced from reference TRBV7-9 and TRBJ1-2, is DTGVSQNPRHKITKRGQNVTFRCDPISEHNRLYWYRQTLGQGPEFLTYFQNEAQLEKSRLLSDRFSAERPKGSFSTLEIQRTEQGDSAMYLCASSSRGNYGYTFGSGTRLTVV.

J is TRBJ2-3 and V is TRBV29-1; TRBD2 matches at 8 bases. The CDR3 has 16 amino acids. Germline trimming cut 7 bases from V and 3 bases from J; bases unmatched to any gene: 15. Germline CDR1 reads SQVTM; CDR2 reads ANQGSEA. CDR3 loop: CSGGLARGSRTDTQYF. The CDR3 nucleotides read TGCAGCGGAGGACTAGCCCGGGGGAGCCGAACAGATACGCAGTATTTT.

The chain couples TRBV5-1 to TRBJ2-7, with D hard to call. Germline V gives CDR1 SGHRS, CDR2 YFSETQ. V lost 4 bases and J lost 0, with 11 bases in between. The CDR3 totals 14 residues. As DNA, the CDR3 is TGCGCCAGCAGCGATGGACGGAACTCCTACGAGCAGTACTTC. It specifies CASSDGRNSYEQYF.

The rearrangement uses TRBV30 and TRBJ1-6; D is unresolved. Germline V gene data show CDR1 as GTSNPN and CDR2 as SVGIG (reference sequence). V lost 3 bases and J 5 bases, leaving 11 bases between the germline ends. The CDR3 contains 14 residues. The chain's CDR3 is CAWRPWGDNSPLHF. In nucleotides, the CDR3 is TGTGCCTGGAGGCCTTGGGGAGATAATTCACCCCTCCACTTT. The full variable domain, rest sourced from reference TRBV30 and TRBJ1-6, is SQTIHQWPATLVQPVGSPLSLECTVEGTSNPNLYWYRQAAGRGLQLLFYSVGIGQISSEVPQNLSASRPQDRQFILSSKKLLLSDSGFYLCAWRPWGDNSPLHFGNGTRLTVT.

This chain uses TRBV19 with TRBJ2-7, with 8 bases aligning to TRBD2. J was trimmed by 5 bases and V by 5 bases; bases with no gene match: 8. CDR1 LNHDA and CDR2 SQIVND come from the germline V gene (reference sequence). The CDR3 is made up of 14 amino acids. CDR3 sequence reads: CASSRVGGAHEQYF. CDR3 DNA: TGTGCCAGTAGTCGGGTCGGGGGGGCCCACGAGCAGTACTTC. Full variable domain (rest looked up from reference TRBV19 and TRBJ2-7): DGGITQSPKYLFRKEGQNVTLSCEQNLNHDAMYWYRQDPGQGLRLIYYSQIVNDFQKGDIAEGYSVSREKKESFPLTVTSAQKNPTAFYLCASSRVGGAHEQYFGPGTRLTVT.

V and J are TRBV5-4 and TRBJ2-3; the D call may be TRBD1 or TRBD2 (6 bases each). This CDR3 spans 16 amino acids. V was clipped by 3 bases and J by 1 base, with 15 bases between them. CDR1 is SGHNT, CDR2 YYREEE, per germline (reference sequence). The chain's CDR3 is CASSYGGPSGTDTQYF. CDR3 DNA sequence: TGTGCCAGCAGCTACGGGGGCCCCTCGGGCACAGATACGCAGTATTTT. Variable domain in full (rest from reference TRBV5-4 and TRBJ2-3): ETGVTQSPTHLIKTRGQQVTLRCSSQSGHNTVSWYQQALGQGPQFIFQYYREEENGRGNFPPRFSGLQFPNYSSELNVNALELDDSALYLCASSYGGPSGTDTQYFGPGTRLTVL.

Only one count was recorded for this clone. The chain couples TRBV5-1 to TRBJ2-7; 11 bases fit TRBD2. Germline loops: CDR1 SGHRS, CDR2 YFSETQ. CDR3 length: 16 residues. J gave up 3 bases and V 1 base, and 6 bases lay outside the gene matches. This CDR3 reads CASSLMPSGGFYEQYF. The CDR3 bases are TGCGCCAGCAGCTTGATGCCTAGCGGGGGGTTCTACGAGCAGTACTTC.

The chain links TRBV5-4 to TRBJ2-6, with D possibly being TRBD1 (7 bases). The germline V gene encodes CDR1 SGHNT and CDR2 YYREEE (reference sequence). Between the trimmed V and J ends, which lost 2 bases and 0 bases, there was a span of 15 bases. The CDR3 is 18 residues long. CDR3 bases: TGTGCCAGCAGCTTAGGCGGGACAGTGAGCTCTGGGGCCAACGTCCTGACTTTC. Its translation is CASSLGGTVSSGANVLTF.